This record concerns one T cell receptor (beta chain) sequence. Its antigen remains unknown. This sample is part of a study of CD8 T cells in Susac syndrome. V dropped 5 bases and J dropped 9; count of bases not matched to a gene: 27. From germline, CDR1 is MGHDK and CDR2 SYGVNS. The CDR3 has 21 residues. The RNA input was roughly 0.5 to 1 ug, and it was reverse transcribed with random hexamers. Coverage of TCR beta CDR3 amplification by immunoSEQ multiplex PCR extended to 54 Vbeta and 13 Jbeta. TCRdb processed the immunoSEQ multiplex PCR reads anew with MiXCR; each CDR3 protein has one entry. The sample includes 100,000 to 150,000 distinct CDR3 sequences, approximately 95% of them seen just once. Study outcomes and limitations: The study recognized that the number of individuals in its TCR sequencing and HLA analysis was relatively small.

TCR beta from blood CD8+ and CD4+ T cells was sequenced. CD8+ and CD4+ T cells were negatively isolated; TEMRA cells were FACS-enriched. Material for sequencing was CD8+ T cells from PBMCs. The chain carries TRBV25-1 and TRBJ2-2, with 10 positions matching TRBD1. This TCR came from a human donor with multiple sclerosis. The CDR3: CASSKCLPTGQGVSWHRELFF. The CDR3 coding sequence is TGTGCCAGCAGTAAATGCCTCCCTACCGGACAGGGGGTTTCGTGGCACCGGGAGCTGTTTTTT.